These T cell receptor beta chains were read from a single sample in a study of post-analysis software for immune sequencing data. MiXCR, run by TCRdb on the PCR reads, gives a single entry per CDR3 protein. The sample holds around 200,000 distinct CDR3 sequences, 25% to 35% seen once. Sequencing input: blood. Receptors were obtained from a girl between 2 and 17 years old with multiple sclerosis. Each CDR3 is given with its conserved first and last residue. The D gene is left open where the match is weak. The size field is filled for only some rows; it gives once, few, many or a size class.

TRBV20-1,NA,NA,TRBJ1-4,CSARTATNEKLFF,TGCAGTGCCAGGACGGCAACTAATGAAAAACTGTTTTTT
TRBV5-5,TRBD1,NA,TRBJ2-1,CASSSTGGERQFF,TGTGCCAGCAGCTCTACAGGGGGTGAGAGGCAGTTCTTC
TRBV2,TRBD2,once,TRBJ2-2,CASSEAPAGLNTGELFF,TGTGCCAGCAGTGAAGCACCAGCGGGGTTGAACACCGGGGAGCTGTTTTTT
TRBV20-1,NA,many,TRBJ1-2,CSARGFGSGDNYGYTF,TGCAGTGCTAGAGGGTTCGGGTCAGGCGATAACTATGGCTACACCTTC
TRBV29-1,TRBD1,few,TRBJ2-5,CSGKDRGREETQYF,TGCAGCGGCAAGGACAGGGGGCGGGAAGAGACCCAGTACTTC
TRBV2,NA,few,TRBJ2-1,CASTLRGGNNEQFF,TGTGCCAGCACCCTGAGGGGAGGAAACAATGAGCAGTTCTTC
TRBV28,NA,NA,TRBJ2-7,CATERDGTYEQYF,TGTGCCACCGAACGGGACGGTACCTACGAGCAGTACTTC
TRBV3-1,NA,NA,TRBJ1-5,CASSQGFRPTNFNSNQPQHF,TGTGCCAGCAGCCAAGGGTTCAGGCCGACAAACTTCAATAGCAATCAGCCCCAGCATTTT
TRBV7-8,NA,NA,TRBJ1-5,CASSHPRGTNQPQHF,TGTGCCAGCAGCCACCCCCGGGGCACAAATCAGCCCCAGCATTTT
TRBV29-1,NA,once,TRBJ2-3,CSVGGGGLDTQYF,TGCAGCGTTGGTGGGGGGGGCCTAGATACGCAGTATTTT
TRBV20-1,TRBD1,many,TRBJ2-7,CSARDRGTGAYEQYF,TGCAGTGCTAGAGACCGAGGGACAGGGGCCTACGAGCAGTACTTC
TRBV25-1,NA,few,TRBJ1-6,CASRTDSDNSPLHF,TGTGCCAGCAGAACTGACAGCGACAATTCACCCCTCCACTTT
TRBV6-6,NA,many,TRBJ2-7,CATRRGRELYEQYF,TGTGCCACCCGAAGGGGACGGGAGTTGTACGAGCAGTACTTC
TRBV5-1,NA,few,TRBJ1-1,CASSRRPLEGAFF,TGCGCCAGCAGCCGTCGACCGCTCGAAGGAGCTTTCTTT
TRBV12-3/TRBV12-4,NA,many,TRBJ1-1,CASSRNTEAFF,TGTGCCAGCAGCCGGAACACTGAAGCTTTCTTT
TRBV27,TRBD1,few,TRBJ2-7,CASSSRQGGNYEQYF,TGTGCCAGCAGTTCTAGACAGGGTGGGAACTACGAGCAGTACTTC
TRBV7-2,NA,many,TRBJ1-1,CASSTRQSEAFF,TGTGCCAGCAGCACCCGACAGTCCGAAGCTTTCTTT
TRBV6-1,TRBD1,NA,TRBJ1-1,CASSRRPDRGPNTEAFF,TGTGCCAGCAGCCGGCGACCGGACAGGGGGCCAAACACTGAAGCTTTCTTT
TRBV4-1,NA,few,TRBJ2-6,CASSQGADLGGANVLTF,TGCGCCAGCAGCCAAGGGGCTGATTTGGGAGGGGCCAACGTCCTGACTTTC
TRBV28,TRBD2,NA,TRBJ2-5,CASRRSGREETQYF,TGTGCCAGCAGACGGAGCGGGAGGGAGGAGACCCAGTACTTC
TRBV28,NA,NA,TRBJ2-5,CASSAQGRKETQYF,TGTGCCAGCAGTGCACAGGGGAGGAAAGAGACCCAGTACTTC
TRBV5-6,NA,NA,TRBJ2-1,CASSLGVYVINEQFF,TGTGCCAGCAGCTTGGGGGTTTACGTGATAAATGAGCAGTTCTTC
TRBV5-5,TRBD2,NA,TRBJ2-2,CASSAGTRNTGELFF,TGTGCCAGCAGCGCCGGGACTAGGAACACCGGGGAGCTGTTTTTT
TRBV5-1,NA,NA,TRBJ2-2,CASCRFGEGELFF,TGCGCCAGCTGCCGATTCGGAGAGGGGGAGCTGTTTTTT
TRBV30,NA,few,TRBJ1-2,CAWSGLFYGYTF,TGTGCCTGGAGTGGACTTTTTTATGGCTACACCTTC
TRBV5-1,NA,NA,TRBJ1-6,CASCSTGSSPLHF,TGCGCCAGCTGCTCTACAGGGAGCTCACCCCTCCACTTT
TRBV28,TRBD1,NA,TRBJ1-5,CASRQGASNQPQHF,TGTGCCAGCAGACAGGGGGCCAGCAATCAGCCCCAGCATTTT
TRBV28,NA,NA,TRBJ1-1,CASSFPGGEAFF,TGTGCCAGCAGTTTCCCGGGGGGAGAAGCTTTCTTT
TRBV2,TRBD1,few,TRBJ1-1,CASEGTAMNTEAFF,TGTGCCAGCGAAGGGACAGCCATGAACACTGAAGCTTTCTTT
TRBV7-2,NA,NA,TRBJ2-7,CASSSSGTLSYEQYF,TGTGCCAGCAGCTCCTCCGGGACCCTCTCCTACGAGCAGTACTTC
TRBV7-3,TRBD2,few,TRBJ2-1,CASSQGLAGTAWGNEQFF,TGTGCCAGCAGCCAGGGACTAGCGGGAACCGCCTGGGGCAATGAGCAGTTCTTC
TRBV28,NA,NA,TRBJ2-7,CASSPQGQFVVPDQYF,TGTGCCAGCAGTCCACAGGGTCAGTTTGTGGTACCGGATCAGTACTTC
TRBV30,NA,few,TRBJ1-1,CAWSVRPLTEAFF,TGTGCCTGGAGTGTACGGCCCCTCACTGAAGCTTTCTTT
TRBV28,NA,NA,TRBJ2-7,CASSPPRRLNEQYF,TGTGCCAGCAGTCCCCCGCGCCGTCTCAACGAGCAGTACTTC
TRBV7-9,NA,many,TRBJ2-3,CASSRITDTQYF,TGTGCCAGCAGCAGGATCACAGATACGCAGTATTTT
TRBV20-1,TRBD2,NA,TRBJ2-7,CSASGGEGYEQYF,TGCAGTGCTAGCGGGGGGGAGGGGTACGAGCAGTACTTC
TRBV28,NA,few,TRBJ2-7,CASSFNRANPYEQYF,TGTGCCAGCAGTTTTAACAGGGCTAACCCCTACGAGCAGTACTTC
TRBV28,NA,NA,TRBJ2-3,CASIGVVADTQYF,TGTGCCAGCATAGGCGTAGTGGCAGATACGCAGTATTTT
TRBV24-1,NA,NA,TRBJ2-1,CATSDPADRYNEQFF,TGTGCCACCAGTGATCCAGCGGACCGTTACAATGAGCAGTTCTTC
TRBV5-1,TRBD2,few,TRBJ2-3,CASSLGTSGIVLTDTQYF,TGCGCCAGCAGCTTAGGGACTAGCGGGATAGTCCTCACAGATACGCAGTATTTT
TRBV27,NA,many,TRBJ2-4,CASSLWAGVGKNIQYF,TGTGCCAGCAGTTTATGGGCAGGGGTAGGCAAAAACATTCAGTACTTC
TRBV28,NA,few,TRBJ2-5,CASVGRGGEQYF,TGTGCCAGCGTGGGTAGAGGGGGAGAGCAGTACTTC
TRBV11-2,TRBD1,many,TRBJ2-5,CASSYRGRETQYF,TGTGCCAGCAGCTACAGGGGTCGAGAGACCCAGTACTTC